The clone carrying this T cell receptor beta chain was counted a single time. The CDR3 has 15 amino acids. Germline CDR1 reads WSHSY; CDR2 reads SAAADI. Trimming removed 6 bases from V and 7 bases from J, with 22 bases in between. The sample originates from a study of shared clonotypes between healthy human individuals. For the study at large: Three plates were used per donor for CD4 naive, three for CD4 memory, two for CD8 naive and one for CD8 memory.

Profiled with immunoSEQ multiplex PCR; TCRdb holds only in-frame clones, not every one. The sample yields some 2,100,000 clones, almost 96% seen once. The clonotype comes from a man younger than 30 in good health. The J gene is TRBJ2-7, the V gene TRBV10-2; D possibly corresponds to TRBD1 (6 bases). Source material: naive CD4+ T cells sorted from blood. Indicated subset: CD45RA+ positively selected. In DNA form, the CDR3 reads TGCGCCAGCAGCCTCTCATGGTCCTCTCAGGGGGAGCAGTACTTC. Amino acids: CASSLSWSSQGEQYF.